Each of the 24 T cell receptor beta chains below was sequenced from the same sample in a study of T cells expressing NK-cell markers. TCRdb reprocessed the 5' RACE reads, with one entry per CDR3 protein and no DNA. This sample carries hundreds of thousands of distinct CDR3 sequences, with 3% to 4.5% going to the ten biggest clones. Sequencing was carried out using blood T cells: a sorted CD56 or NKG2C T cell subset, CD4+ or CD8+ T cells, or bulk PBMC T cells (not recorded which). These receptors all come from a man aged 18 to 35 in good health.

The V and J genes are TRBV4-2 and TRBJ2-7; TCRdb gives TRBD2 as the D gene, but with no DNA this cannot be confirmed. The length of the CDR3 is 14 residues. CDR1 and CDR2 (germline): LGHNA, YNFKEQ. CDR3 residues: CASSRSGSSYEQYF.

V and J are TRBV6-5 and TRBJ2-1; lacking DNA, the TRBD2 call made by TCRdb goes unchecked. There are 12 residues in the CDR3. CDR1 MNHEY and CDR2 SVGAGI come from the germline V gene. CDR3 sequence: CASGGSHNEQFF.

The chain joins TRBV12-3 or TRBV12-4 to TRBJ1-4; checking the TCRdb D call of TRBD1 is not possible without DNA. The CDR3 is 13 amino acids. CDR3 residues: CASSLTQGSKLFF.

V is TRBV5-1 and J is TRBJ2-3. This CDR3 has 14 amino acids. The germline CDR1 and CDR2 sequences are SGHRS and YFSETQ. The CDR3 here is CASRVEGSTDTQYF.

The V gene is TRBV5-5, the J gene TRBJ1-5; the TCRdb call, TRBD1, lacks DNA for checking. The CDR3 is 16 amino acids. Germline CDR1 is SGHKS and CDR2 is YYEKEE (reference sequence). CDR3 sequence: CASSLDWDSSNQPQHF.

The chain carries TRBV10-3 and TRBJ2-2. This CDR3 is built from 14 residues. Germline values: CDR1 ENHRY, CDR2 SYGVKD. CDR3 sequence reads: CAISVDQNTGELFF.

V and J are TRBV2 and TRBJ2-7; without DNA, the TCRdb call of TRBD2 cannot be checked. The germline CDR1 and CDR2 sequences are SNHLY and FYNNEI. The CDR3 is 13 amino acids. The CDR3 spells CASDVAGGFEQYF. Complete variable domain (other parts from reference TRBV2 and TRBJ2-7): EPEVTQTPSHQVTQMGQEVILRCVPISNHLYFYWYRQILGQKVEFLVSFYNNEISEKSEIFDDQFSVERPDGSNFTLKIRSTKLEDSAMYFCASDVAGGFEQYFGPGTRLTVT.

This chain uses TRBV12-3 or TRBV12-4 with TRBJ1-5; lacking DNA, the TRBD1 call made by TCRdb goes unchecked. The CDR3 is made up of 14 amino acids. CDR3 residues: CASSLNRGNQPQHF.

The gene calls are TRBV6-5 and TRBJ2-1. The CDR3 runs 13 residues. Germline values: CDR1 MNHEY, CDR2 SVGAGI. CDR3 in amino acids: CASSYGLINEQFF.

This chain connects TRBV10-3 to TRBJ1-5; TCRdb designates TRBD1, a call that cannot be tested without DNA. Per the germline V gene, CDR1 is ENHRY and CDR2 is SYGVKD. The CDR3 contains 15 residues. Here the CDR3 reads CAISMGQDSNQPQHF.

This rearrangement joins TRBV20-1 to TRBJ1-5; TCRdb outputs TRBD1, but without DNA this stays unchecked. This CDR3 has 15 amino acids. Germline V gene data show CDR1 as DFQATT and CDR2 as SNEGSKA (reference sequence). CDR3 region: CSAIDRSYSNQPQHF.

This chain links TRBV2 with TRBJ2-7; TCRdb gives TRBD2 as the D gene, but with no DNA this cannot be confirmed. The CDR3 loop spans 13 amino acids. Germline V gene data show CDR1 as SNHLY and CDR2 as FYNNEI. The CDR3 is CASKGGTLYEQYF.

V is TRBV5-1 and J is TRBJ2-2; the TCRdb call, TRBD1, lacks DNA for checking. This CDR3 has 15 amino acids. Germline lookup yields CDR1 SGHRS and CDR2 YFSETQ. CDR3 sequence reads: CASKVQTEITGELFF. Filled out from reference TRBV5-1 and TRBJ2-2, the complete variable domain reads KAGVTQTPRYLIKTRGQQVTLSCSPISGHRSVSWYQQTPGQGLQFLFEYFSETQRNKGNFPGRFSGRQFSNSRSEMNVSTLELGDSALYLCASKVQTEITGELFFGEGSRLTVL.

V is TRBV2 and J is TRBJ2-1; TCRdb gives TRBD2 as the D gene, but with no DNA this cannot be confirmed. The CDR3 loop spans 12 amino acids. Germline values: CDR1 SNHLY, CDR2 FYNNEI. CDR3 in amino acids: CASRGGGGEQFF. Using reference TRBV2 and TRBJ2-1 for the parts outside the CDR3, the full variable domain is EPEVTQTPSHQVTQMGQEVILRCVPISNHLYFYWYRQILGQKVEFLVSFYNNEISEKSEIFDDQFSVERPDGSNFTLKIRSTKLEDSAMYFCASRGGGGEQFFGPGTRLTVL.

V gene TRBV7-6 combines with J gene TRBJ2-6; checking the TCRdb D call of TRBD1 is not possible without DNA. CDR1 and CDR2 from the germline V gene are SGHVS and FNYEAQ. The CDR3 is 15 amino acids. CDR3 protein: CASSAGVTGANVLTF.

V and J are TRBV20-1 and TRBJ1-4; the TRBD1 assignment by TCRdb is unverifiable without DNA. Germline V gene data show CDR1 as DFQATT and CDR2 as SNEGSKA (reference sequence). This CDR3 has 15 amino acids. The CDR3 region is CSARQLGTMDGKLFF.

CDR3 loop: CASKLIAGGVYNEQFF. The chain couples TRBV7-2 to TRBJ2-1; TCRdb indicates TRBD2, and absent DNA this call remains unverified. The CDR3 runs 16 residues. Germline loops: CDR1 SGHTA, CDR2 FQGNSA.

This chain connects TRBV5-6 to TRBJ1-1; the TCRdb call, TRBD1, lacks DNA for checking. The V gene's germline CDR1 is SGHDT and CDR2 YYEEEE. The length of the CDR3 is 13 residues. The CDR3 here is CASSFDPGYGAFF.

The rearrangement uses TRBV3-1 and TRBJ2-7; TCRdb selects TRBD2, and the lack of DNA leaves this call unchecked. The germline gives CDR1 LGHDT, CDR2 YNNKEL (reference sequence). The CDR3 loop spans 17 amino acids. The CDR3 loop reads CASSQEGRLATYYEQYF.

The chain links TRBV5-1 to TRBJ2-1; the D call from TCRdb, TRBD1, cannot be confirmed without DNA. The CDR3 covers 15 residues. Per the germline V gene, CDR1 is SGHRS and CDR2 is YFSETQ. CDR3 amino acids: CASSLEGQGAHEQFF.

The rearrangement joins TRBV5-5 to TRBJ2-4; lacking DNA, the TRBD2 call made by TCRdb goes unchecked. The CDR3 loop spans 17 amino acids. Germline CDR1 and CDR2: SGHKS and YYEKEE (reference sequence). CDR3 sequence reads: CASTPGLAGAAGDIQYF. The variable domain in full, completed from reference TRBV5-5 and TRBJ2-4, reads DAGVTQSPTHLIKTRGQQVTLRCSPISGHKSVSWYQQVLGQGPQFIFQYYEKEERGRGNFPDRFSARQFPNYSSELNVNALLLGDSALYLCASTPGLAGAAGDIQYFGAGTRLSVL.

The CDR3 sequence is CASRPSPGAPRADTQYF. The chain joins TRBV6-1 to TRBJ2-3; TCRdb's D gene call, TRBD2, goes unchecked for lack of DNA. The CDR3 covers 17 residues. CDR1 is MNHNS, CDR2 SASEGT, per germline.

The chain links TRBV7-2 to TRBJ2-1; TCRdb lists TRBD2, though no DNA is available to test this call. This CDR3 is 17 amino acids long. Per germline, CDR1 SGHTA and CDR2 FQGNSA. CDR3 region: CASSSNRLANPYNEQFF.

This CDR3 is CASSPEVRGPPSGANVLTF. The chain joins TRBV11-2 to TRBJ2-6; TCRdb selects TRBD1, and the lack of DNA leaves this call unchecked. The length of the CDR3 is 19 residues. Germline loops: CDR1 SGHAT, CDR2 FQNNGV.